This T cell receptor (beta chain) was identified in a study of cytomegalovirus exposure and HLA in healthy donors. Study-level findings and limits: In a later analysis, 16,951 TCR beta sequences were associated with HLA alleles at 0.05 false discovery rate. Most of the CMV-associated TCR beta chains (in a later analysis) appeared to be HLA-restricted. The authors considered a cluster of highly shared sequence variants likely to be a sequencing artifact. Some V segments (TRBV6-2 and TRBV6-3 among them) were excluded as indistinguishable.

Looked up from germline, CDR1 is SGHVS and CDR2 is FNYEAQ. The CDR3 is made up of 15 amino acids. With V trimmed by 5 bases and J by 7 bases, 5 bases remained unmatched. To note about this clone: Antigen: not known.

The PCR was carried out with 60 Vbeta primers and 13 Jbeta primers. Produced via immunoSEQ multiplex PCR; TCRdb's table is partial and in-frame only. Here the sample spans roughly 190,000 clones, roughly 73% being singletons. This clonotype was obtained from a woman in her 30s in good health and CMV-seronegative. V gene TRBV7-6 combines with J gene TRBJ1-6, with 10 bases that match TRBD1. The sample consisted of PBMCs. CDR3 in DNA: TGTGCCAGCAGCGGTACGACAGGGGGCAATTCACCCCTCCACTTT. As protein: CASSGTTGGNSPLHF.